This entry lists 2 T cell receptor beta chains sequenced from one sample in a study of T-cell reconstitution after alpha-beta-depleted transplantation in children. The library targeted TCRbeta and was prepared with unique molecular identifiers. TCRdb re-called the PCR reads through MiXCR, storing one row per CDR3 protein. The sample consists of some 500,000 distinct CDR3 sequences, around 16% of them appearing once. The source material was PBMCs from the stem cell graft donor, sampled from the stem cell graft. The receptors here all came from a human donor who donated a stem cell graft to a child with acute lymphoblastic leukemia.

The gene calls are TRBV5-1 and TRBJ2-5; TRBD1 might be the D (5 bases). The CDR3 is 14 amino acids. The germline V gene has CDR1 SGHRS and CDR2 YFSETQ. V gave up 7 bases and J gave up 2 bases, with 15 bases separating them. The CDR3: CASSETVTQETQYF. The CDR3, as DNA: TGCGCCAGCTCCGAGACAGTGACACAAGAGACCCAGTACTTC.

This clonotype was counted between two and nine times. In DNA form, the CDR3 reads TGCGCCAGCAGCCCTGGTGGGCTAGAGGGGTTCGAGCAGTACTTC. Its protein product is CASSPGGLEGFEQYF. The V call is TRBV5-1, the J call TRBJ2-7, with D tentatively TRBD1 or TRBD2 (5 bases each). This CDR3 is 15 amino acids long. Trimming cost V 4 bases and J 6 bases, with 20 bases left between them. Germline V lookup: CDR1 SGHRS, CDR2 YFSETQ.